The clone carrying this T cell receptor beta chain turned up a few times. TCRdb ran MiXCR on the 5' RACE reads and lists one entry per CDR3 protein. This sample yields approximately 62,000 distinct CDR3 sequences, of which around 12% are seen a single time; about 4% belongs to the top ten. These data belong to a study of early T cells in non-severe SARS-CoV-2 infection. This CDR3 is 13 amino acids long. The V end lost 8 bases, the J end lost 3 bases, and 12 bases lay between the germline ends. CDR1 MDHEN and CDR2 SYDVKM come from the germline V gene. The receptor's source is an adult who was a healthcare worker with PCR-confirmed SARS-CoV-2 infection or an uninfected control (not recorded which). Sequencing was done on a sample of whole blood. The genes are TRBV28 and TRBJ2-3, with D possibly being TRBD1 or TRBD2 (5 bases each). The CDR3 DNA sequence: TGTGCCAGCGAACAGGAGGTGACAGATACGCAGTATTTT. Its translation is CASEQEVTDTQYF.